This T cell receptor (beta chain) originates from a study of blood T cell repertoires in COVID-19. About the research overall: Nucleic acid was either cDNA or gDNA, and it came from T cells, B-cell-depleted T cells, or PBMCs.

V lost 5 bases and J lost 5; bases outside the gene matches: 5. This CDR3 comprises 14 residues. Germline CDR1 MNHEY, CDR2 SMNVEV (reference sequence). Note on this clone: This same CDR3 is encoded by further DNA sequences in the sample.

Authors' analysis steps: Amplification from reference gene primers served as the basis for estimated nucleated cell counts. TCRdb keeps only in-frame clones here, not all; method: immunoSEQ multiplex PCR. D and trimming come from the DNA, and the V and J calls and clone size come from that table. The sample has approximately 270,000 clones, about 90% seen once. The receptor's source is a human donor in a cohort exposed to, infected with or recovered from COVID-19 (not recorded which). The donor label of this sample is uncertain. The source material was PBMCs or T cells enriched from blood (not recorded which). J is TRBJ1-1 and V is TRBV27; 10 bases fit TRBD1. The CDR3 region has the DNA TGTGCCAGCAGTAGCGGACAGGGGGTGACTGAAGCTTTCTTT. Translating it yields CASSSGQGVTEAFF.